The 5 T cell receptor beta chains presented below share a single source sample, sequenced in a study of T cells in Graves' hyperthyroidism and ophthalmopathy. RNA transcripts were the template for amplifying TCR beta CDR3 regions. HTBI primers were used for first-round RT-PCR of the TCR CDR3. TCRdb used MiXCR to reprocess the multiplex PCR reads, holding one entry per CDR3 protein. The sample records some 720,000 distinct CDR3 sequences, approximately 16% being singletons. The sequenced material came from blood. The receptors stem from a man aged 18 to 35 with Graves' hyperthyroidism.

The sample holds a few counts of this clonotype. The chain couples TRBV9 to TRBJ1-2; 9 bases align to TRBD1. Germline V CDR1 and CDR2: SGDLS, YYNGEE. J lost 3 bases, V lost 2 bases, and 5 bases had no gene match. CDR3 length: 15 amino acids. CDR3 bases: TGTGCCAGCAGCGTCTCCACAGGGGGCTACTATGGCTACACCTTC. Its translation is CASSVSTGGYYGYTF.

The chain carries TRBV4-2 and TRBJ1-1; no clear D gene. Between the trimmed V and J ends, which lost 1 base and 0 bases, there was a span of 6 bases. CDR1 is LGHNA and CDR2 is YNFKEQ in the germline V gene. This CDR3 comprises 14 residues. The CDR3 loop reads CASSQVWVNTEAFF. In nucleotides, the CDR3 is TGTGCCAGCAGCCAAGTTTGGGTGAACACTGAAGCTTTCTTT.

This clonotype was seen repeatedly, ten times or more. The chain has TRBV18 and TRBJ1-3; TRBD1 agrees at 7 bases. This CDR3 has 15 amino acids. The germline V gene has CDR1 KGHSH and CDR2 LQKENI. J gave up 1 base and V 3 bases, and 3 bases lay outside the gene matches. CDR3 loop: CASSPWTGSGNTIYF. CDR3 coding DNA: TGTGCCAGCTCACCCTGGACAGGTTCTGGAAACACCATATATTTT.

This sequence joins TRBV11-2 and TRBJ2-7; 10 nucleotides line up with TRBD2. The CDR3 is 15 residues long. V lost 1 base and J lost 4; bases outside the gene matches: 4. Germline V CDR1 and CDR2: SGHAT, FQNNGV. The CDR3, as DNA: TGTGCCAGCAGCTTAGTGGCTAGCGGGGGATACGAGCAGTACTTC. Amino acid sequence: CASSLVASGGYEQYF.

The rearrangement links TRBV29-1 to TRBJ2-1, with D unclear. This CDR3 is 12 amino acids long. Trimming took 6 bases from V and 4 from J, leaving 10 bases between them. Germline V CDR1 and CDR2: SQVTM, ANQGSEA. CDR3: CSVGLYYNEQFF. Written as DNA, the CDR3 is TGCAGCGTGGGTCTTTATTACAATGAGCAGTTCTTC.